This TCR beta chain was observed in a study of shared clonotypes between healthy human individuals. For unsorted PBMC, 250 to 350 ng DNA per replicate equaled roughly 30,000 T cell genomes. Clones were sequenced by immunoSEQ multiplex PCR, and TCRdb holds only the in-frame ones, with some missing. The profile shows around 440,000 clones, approximately 71% of them singletons. Sequenced: PBMCs. The sequence was obtained from a woman in her thirties or forties in good health. Some clones in this sample may be carry-over from other donors' samples.

In DNA, the CDR3 is TGTGCCAGCAGCACTGGGACTAGCGGGGAAGAGACCCAGTACTTC. Its protein product is CASSTGTSGEETQYF. The chain joins TRBV7-2 to TRBJ2-5, with 13 bases fitting TRBD2. This CDR3 region has 15 residues. Losses at the gene ends were 5 bases for V and 3 bases for J; bases not matched to a gene: 3. The germline CDR1 and CDR2 sequences are SGHTA and FQGNSA.